These 20 T cell receptor beta chains were all obtained from the same sample, sequenced in a study of blood T cell repertoires in COVID-19. Produced via immunoSEQ multiplex PCR; TCRdb's table is partial and in-frame only. The table shows about 170,000 clones, with 84% occurring only once. The sequenced sample consisted of peripheral blood. The receptors were sampled from a man aged 35-49 years who had recovered from COVID-19.

The chain recombines TRBV7-9 with TRBJ2-1, with 11 bases lining up with TRBD1. V shed 1 base, J shed 4 bases, and the junction held 0 bases outside the gene matches. Germline V lookup: CDR1 SEHNR, CDR2 FQNEAQ (reference sequence). The CDR3 length is 15 residues. The CDR3 spells CASSLGDRGYNEQFF. CDR3 nucleotides: TGTGCCAGCAGCTTAGGGGACAGGGGGTACAATGAGCAGTTCTTC.

The chain combines TRBV5-6 with TRBJ1-2; tentative D call: TRBD1 (5 bases). This CDR3 is built from 15 residues. Looked up from germline, CDR1 is SGHDT and CDR2 is YYEEEE. The V end was cut by 5 bases, the J end by 3 bases, with 17 bases between. CDR3 bases: TGTGCCAGCAGACCGGGCTACGGGGGGGACTATGGCTACACCTTC. As protein: CASRPGYGGDYGYTF.

V usage is TRBV7-6 and J usage is TRBJ1-6; perhaps TRBD1 as D (5 bases). Germline V lookup: CDR1 SGHVS, CDR2 FNYEAQ. The CDR3 runs 17 residues. V lost 0 bases to trimming and J lost 8 bases, with 17 bases between them. For the CDR3, the DNA is TGTGCCAGCAGCTTAGCGCTGGCGGGGGGAAGAGATTCACCCCTCCACTTT. Amino acids: CASSLALAGGRDSPLHF.

The CDR3 is CASTKTGFSLSQHF. The CDR3 DNA reads TGTGCCAGCACCAAAACAGGGTTTTCGTTGTCCCAGCATTTT. The V call is TRBV28, the J call TRBJ1-5, with a possible D match to TRBD1 (6 bases). CDR1 MDHEN and CDR2 SYDVKM come from the germline V gene. The V gene lost 7 bases and the J gene lost 11 bases, with 21 bases spanning the gap. This CDR3 spans 14 amino acids.

The V call is TRBV7-9, the J call TRBJ1-3; D uncertain. Germline V gives CDR1 SEHNR, CDR2 FQNEAQ (reference sequence). This CDR3 is built from 14 residues. Trimming cost V 8 bases and J 0 bases, with 11 bases left between them. The CDR3: CASRGSYSGNTIYF. The CDR3 nucleotides are TGTGCCAGCCGCGGGAGCTACTCTGGAAACACCATATATTTT.

The genes are TRBV4-2 and TRBJ1-2; D is perhaps TRBD1 (6 bases). Germline V gene lookup returns CDR1 LGHNA and CDR2 YNFKEQ. The CDR3 is made up of 13 amino acids. With 4 bases removed from V and 4 bases from J, the gap between germline ends came to 10 bases. The CDR3 region has the DNA TGTGCCAGCAGCCCTGGGACACGCTATGGCTACACCTTC. Its translation is CASSPGTRYGYTF.

In its sample, this clone was seen a few times. This rearrangement joins TRBV9 to TRBJ2-3; 7 nucleotides match TRBD1. This CDR3 has 16 residues. Trimming at V came to 0 bases and at J to 4 bases, leaving 8 bases not matched to a gene. The germline V gene has CDR1 SGDLS and CDR2 YYNGEE. The CDR3 DNA reads as TGTGCCAGCAGCGTAGGTAGTGACAGGGAGCCAGATACGCAGTATTTT. Amino acid sequence: CASSVGSDREPDTQYF.

The V gene is TRBV19, the J gene TRBJ1-5; tentatively, D is TRBD1 (6 bases). V dropped 7 bases and J dropped 1 base, with 11 bases sitting between them. The germline V gene has CDR1 LNHDA and CDR2 SQIVND (reference sequence). The CDR3 is made up of 14 amino acids. CDR3 region: CASNRGTSNQPQHF. In nucleotides, the CDR3 is TGTGCCAGTAACCGAGGGACAAGCAATCAGCCCCAGCATTTT.

The rearrangement links TRBV10-3 to TRBJ2-5; 14 bases are shared with TRBD2. The CDR3 totals 16 residues. The trim removed 4 bases at V and 5 bases at J, leaving 6 bases unmatched. Germline CDR1 ENHRY, CDR2 SYGVKD. The CDR3 nucleotides read TGTGCCATCAGTGGTGGGACTAGCGGGAGTCGGGAGACCCAGTACTTC. Translated: CAISGGTSGSRETQYF.

This clone was counted only a few times. The CDR3 loop reads CASSPEGANTIYF. CDR3 coding DNA: TGTGCCAGCTCACCTGAGGGGGCAAACACCATATATTTT. This chain links TRBV18 with TRBJ1-3; 7 bases match TRBD1. Germline V gives CDR1 KGHSH, CDR2 LQKENI. V dropped 3 bases and J dropped 6; count of bases not matched to a gene: 2. The CDR3 loop spans 13 amino acids.

The V call is TRBV2, the J call TRBJ2-1; 8 positions match TRBD2. The germline V gene has CDR1 SNHLY and CDR2 FYNNEI. CDR3 size: 16 residues. Unmatched junction bases numbered 8, after V lost 3 bases and J lost 4 bases. The CDR3 loop is CASSEGGGGSYNEQFF. The DNA for the CDR3 is TGTGCCAGCAGTGAGGGCGGCGGGGGGTCTTACAATGAGCAGTTCTTC.

This chain connects TRBV10-3 to TRBJ2-5; 11 nucleotides align to TRBD2. Losses at the gene ends were 0 bases for V and 2 bases for J; bases not matched to a gene: 14. Germline CDR1 reads ENHRY; CDR2 reads SYGVKD. This CDR3 region has 20 residues. The DNA of the CDR3 is TGTGCCATCAGTGAGTCCCGGACTAGCGGGCTTACCCGGGGACAAGAGACCCAGTACTTC. It translates to CAISESRTSGLTRGQETQYF.

The genes are TRBV16 and TRBJ2-3; possibly TRBD1 for D (6 bases). V gave up 5 bases and J gave up 2 bases, with 11 bases separating them. From germline, CDR1 is KGHSY and CDR2 FQNENV. The CDR3 sequence is 14 residues long. CDR3 sequence (DNA): TGTGCCAGCAGCGAGGACAGCGTCACAGATACGCAGTATTTT. This sequence encodes CASSEDSVTDTQYF.

V gene TRBV7-6 combines with J gene TRBJ2-5; the match to TRBD2 covers 12 bases. The CDR3 loop spans 16 amino acids. With 5 bases clipped from V and 7 bases from J, the junction kept 11 bases outside the gene matches. Germline V CDR1 and CDR2: SGHVS, FNYEAQ. Here the CDR3 reads CASSNRRTSGTGTQYF. CDR3 nucleotides: TGTGCCAGCAGCAACCGGAGGACTAGCGGGACTGGGACCCAGTACTTC.

The chain joins TRBV3-1 (or the pseudogene TRBV3-2) to TRBJ2-2; TRBD2 agrees at 7 bases. CDR1 is LGHDT and CDR2 is YNNKEL in the germline V gene (reference sequence). This CDR3 is 15 amino acids long. Trimming removed 3 bases from V and 1 base from J; junction bases left unmatched: 2. CDR3 protein: CASSHSSGNTGELFF. The CDR3 DNA sequence: TGTGCCAGCAGCCATTCTAGCGGGAACACCGGGGAGCTGTTTTTT.

The V gene is TRBV11-3, the J gene TRBJ2-3; 9 bases line up with TRBD2. The CDR3 is 18 amino acids. CDR1 SGHNT and CDR2 YENEEA come from the germline V gene. V was clipped by 4 bases and J by 8 bases; unmatched bases: 19. CDR3 region: CASSSRRGGGALRATQYF. Here the CDR3 DNA reads TGTGCCAGCAGCTCCCGGAGGGGCGGGGGGGCCCTCCGGGCTACGCAGTATTTT.

This chain links TRBV7-2 with TRBJ2-2; D uncertain. Trimming took 6 bases from V and 1 from J, leaving 15 bases between them. The CDR3 covers 16 residues. Germline V gene lookup returns CDR1 SGHTA and CDR2 FQGNSA. Here the CDR3 reads CASSSAGARNTGELFF. CDR3 DNA: TGTGCCAGCAGTTCAGCAGGTGCTCGGAACACCGGGGAGCTGTTTTTT.

The chain recombines TRBV6-1 with TRBJ1-6; D gene ambiguous. The V end lost 2 bases, the J end lost 4 bases, and 15 bases lay between the germline ends. Germline V CDR1 and CDR2: MNHNS, SASEGT. The CDR3 consists of 17 residues. CDR3 sequence (DNA): TGTGCCAGCAGTGAAATTCCGCGAGGGCAGTATAATTCACCCCTCCACTTT. Encoded protein: CASSEIPRGQYNSPLHF.

The chain has TRBV7-2 and TRBJ2-7; 10 nucleotides match TRBD2. Germline V lookup: CDR1 SGHTA, CDR2 FQGNSA. The CDR3 is 14 amino acids. With 7 bases clipped from V and 2 bases from J, the junction kept 5 bases outside the gene matches. CDR3: CASNPLAGTYEQYF. CDR3 coding DNA: TGTGCCAGCAACCCACTAGCGGGAACCTACGAGCAGTACTTC. The whole variable domain, remainder taken from reference TRBV7-2 and TRBJ2-7, is GAGVSQSPSNKVTEKGKDVELRCDPISGHTALYWYRQSLGQGLEFLIYFQGNSAPDKSGLPSDRFSAERTGGSVSTLTIQRTQQEDSAVYLCASNPLAGTYEQYFGPGTRLTVT.

The rearrangement links TRBV18 to TRBJ2-7, with 13 nucleotides matching TRBD2. The CDR3 contains 16 residues. Germline trimming cut 0 bases from V and 7 bases from J; bases unmatched to any gene: 6. CDR1 and CDR2 (germline): KGHSH, LQKENI. This CDR3 reads CASSPPRLAGGKEQYF. CDR3 DNA: TGTGCCAGCTCACCACCGCGACTAGCGGGGGGTAAAGAGCAGTACTTC.